The clone carrying this T cell receptor beta chain has only a few counts. The antigen remains unidentified. The record originates from a study of cytomegalovirus exposure and HLA in healthy donors. About the research overall: Counted in an early data release were approximately 85 million unique TCRs from HLA-typed donors. Findings of the study overall: DRB1 showed the most TCR associations and HLA-C the fewest in a later analysis, as rates varied by HLA locus. TCR beta chains numbering 150 to 200 were designated cytomegalovirus-associated. The authors later found HLA-associated TCR beta chains more clonally expanded than equally common others.

V lost 0 bases, J lost 6 bases, and 6 bases stayed unmatched. Germline V gives CDR1 SEHNR, CDR2 FQNEAQ (reference sequence). This CDR3 has 16 residues. PCR was performed using 60 Vbeta and 13 Jbeta primers. Generated by immunoSEQ multiplex PCR, the TCRdb table keeps only in-frame clones and is missing some. The top ten clones hold about 2% of a sample with approximately 110,000 clones, approximately 60% of them seen once. V is TRBV7-9 and J is TRBJ2-1; 9 nucleotides line up with TRBD1. The sample consisted of PBMCs. The TCR originated in a young woman in good health and CMV-seronegative. CDR3 in DNA: TGTGCCAGCAGCTTAGCACTGGACAGGGGTCTCAATGAGCAGTTCTTC. Its translation: CASSLALDRGLNEQFF.